One and the same sample provided the 7 T cell receptor beta chains below, sequenced in a study of T cells in Graves' hyperthyroidism and ophthalmopathy. Amplified regions were TCR beta CDR3 sequences from RNA transcripts. Researchers ran a first-round RT-PCR on the TCR CDR3 using the HTBI primer set. TCRdb re-called the multiplex PCR reads through MiXCR, storing one row per CDR3 protein. The data contain about 840,000 distinct CDR3 sequences, roughly 40% of them seen just once; the ten biggest clones take up approximately 10%. The sample was blood. The receptors shown here come from a man aged 18 to 29 with Graves' hyperthyroidism.

The chain has TRBV7-9 and TRBJ2-7; possible D gene TRBD1, 6 bases. The CDR3 consists of 13 residues. Germline values: CDR1 SEHNR, CDR2 FQNEAQ (reference sequence). Trimming removed 4 bases from V and 7 bases from J, with 14 bases in between. The CDR3: CASSSGALGEQYF. The CDR3 DNA follows: TGTGCCAGCAGCTCAGGGGCTTTGGGAGAGCAGTACTTC.

The chain couples TRBV12-3 or TRBV12-4 to TRBJ1-1; D is undetermined. Trimming shortened V by 6 bases and J by 5 bases, and 16 bases separated the two germline ends. The CDR3 extends over 14 amino acids. This CDR3 reads CASSVYLGRTEAFF. For the CDR3, the DNA is TGTGCCAGCAGCGTATACTTGGGGAGGACTGAAGCTTTCTTT.

As concerns this clonotype: Sequence at one end of the junction differs from germline and may be a read error. V usage is TRBV9 and J usage is TRBJ1-1; D perhaps matches TRBD1 (6 bases). This CDR3 spans 15 amino acids. Germline CDR1 SGDLS, CDR2 YYNGEE. CDR3 bases: TGTGCCAGCAGGGTAGGGGGTTTGGCGAACACTGAAGCTTTCTTT. It is translated as CASRVGGLANTEAFF.

This clonotype appeared a few times. This chain links TRBV10-3 with TRBJ2-7; D may be TRBD1 (6 bases). The CDR3 spans 16 residues. The V gene's germline CDR1 is ENHRY and CDR2 SYGVKD. The ends were cut back, 0 bases at V and 2 bases at J, with 14 bases in the middle. The CDR3 region has the DNA TGTGCCATCAGTGAGTCGAACAGGGAGCCCCCCTACGAGCAGTACTTC. It yields the protein CAISESNREPPYEQYF.

This rearrangement joins TRBV6-2 or TRBV6-3 to TRBJ1-5; weak D call: TRBD1 (6 bases). The V end lost 6 bases, the J end lost 7 bases, and 10 bases lay between the germline ends. The CDR3 contains 12 residues. Germline V gene sequence: CDR1 MNHEY, CDR2 SVGEGT. The CDR3 sequence: CASRNDRQPQHF. The DNA of the CDR3 is TGTGCCAGCAGGAATGACAGGCAGCCCCAGCATTTT.

The table lists this clonotype with many counts. The chain uses TRBV7-8 and TRBJ1-1; D gene ambiguous. The CDR3 runs to 11 residues. Per germline, CDR1 SGHVS and CDR2 FQNEAQ. Trimming removed 5 bases from V and 7 bases from J, with 8 bases in between. The CDR3 sequence is CASSQFDEAFF. In DNA, the CDR3 is TGTGCCAGCAGCCAATTTGATGAAGCTTTCTTT. The entire variable domain, with the rest obtained from reference TRBV7-8 and TRBJ1-1, is as follows: GAGVSQSPRYKVAKRGQDVALRCDPISGHVSLFWYQQALGQGPEFLTYFQNEAQLDKSGLPSDRFFAERPEGSVSTLKIQRTQQEDSAVYLCASSQFDEAFFGQGTRLTVV.

The chain uses TRBV6-6 and TRBJ1-1; 7 bases are a match to TRBD1. CDR3 length: 16 residues. With V trimmed by 7 bases and J by 5 bases, 16 bases remained unmatched. CDR1 and CDR2 (germline): MNHNY, SVGAGI (reference sequence). CDR3: CASTPTGPVTSTEAFF. The CDR3 region has the DNA TGTGCCAGCACCCCGACAGGGCCAGTGACGAGTACTGAAGCTTTCTTT.